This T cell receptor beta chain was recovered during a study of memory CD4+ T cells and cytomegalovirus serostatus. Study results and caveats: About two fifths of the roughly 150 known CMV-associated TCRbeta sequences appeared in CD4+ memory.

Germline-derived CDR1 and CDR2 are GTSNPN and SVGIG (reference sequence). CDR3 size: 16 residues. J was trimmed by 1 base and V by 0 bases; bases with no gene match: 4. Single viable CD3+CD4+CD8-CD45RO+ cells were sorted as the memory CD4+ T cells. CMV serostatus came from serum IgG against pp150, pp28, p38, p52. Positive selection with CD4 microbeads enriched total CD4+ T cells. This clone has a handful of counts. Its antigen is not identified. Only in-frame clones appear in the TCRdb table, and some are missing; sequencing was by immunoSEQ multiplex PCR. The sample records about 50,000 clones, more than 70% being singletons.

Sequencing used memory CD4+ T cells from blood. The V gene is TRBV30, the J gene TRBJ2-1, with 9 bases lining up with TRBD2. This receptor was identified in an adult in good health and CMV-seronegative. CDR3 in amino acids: CAWSVTGLASYNEQFF. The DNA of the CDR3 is TGTGCCTGGAGTGTGACCGGACTAGCGTCCTACAATGAGCAGTTCTTC.